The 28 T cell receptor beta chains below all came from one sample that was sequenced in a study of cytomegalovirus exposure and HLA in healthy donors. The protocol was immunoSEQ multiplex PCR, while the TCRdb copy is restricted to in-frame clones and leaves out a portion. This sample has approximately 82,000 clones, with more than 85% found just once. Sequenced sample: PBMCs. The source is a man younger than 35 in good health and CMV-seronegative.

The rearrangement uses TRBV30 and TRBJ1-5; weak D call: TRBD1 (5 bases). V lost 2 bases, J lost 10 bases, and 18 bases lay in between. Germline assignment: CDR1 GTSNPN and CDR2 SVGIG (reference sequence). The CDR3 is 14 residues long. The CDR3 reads CAWSSPDRKGPQHF. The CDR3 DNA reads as TGTGCCTGGAGTTCCCCCGACAGAAAAGGACCCCAGCATTTT. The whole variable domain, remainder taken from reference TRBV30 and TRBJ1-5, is SQTIHQWPATLVQPVGSPLSLECTVEGTSNPNLYWYRQAAGRGLQLLFYSVGIGQISSEVPQNLSASRPQDRQFILSSKKLLLSDSGFYLCAWSSPDRKGPQHFGDGTRLSIL.

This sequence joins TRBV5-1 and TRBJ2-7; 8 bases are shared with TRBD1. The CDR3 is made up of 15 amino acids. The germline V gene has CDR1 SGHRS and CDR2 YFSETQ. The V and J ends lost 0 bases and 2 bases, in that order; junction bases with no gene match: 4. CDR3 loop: CASSLDTDRAYEQYF. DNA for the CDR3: TGCGCCAGCAGCTTGGACACGGACAGGGCCTACGAGCAGTACTTC.

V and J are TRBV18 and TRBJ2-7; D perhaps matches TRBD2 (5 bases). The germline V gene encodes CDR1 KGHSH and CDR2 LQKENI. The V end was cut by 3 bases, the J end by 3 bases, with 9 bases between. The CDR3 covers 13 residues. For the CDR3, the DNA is TGTGCCAGCTCACCGCTCCGGGACTACGAGCAGTACTTC. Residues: CASSPLRDYEQYF.

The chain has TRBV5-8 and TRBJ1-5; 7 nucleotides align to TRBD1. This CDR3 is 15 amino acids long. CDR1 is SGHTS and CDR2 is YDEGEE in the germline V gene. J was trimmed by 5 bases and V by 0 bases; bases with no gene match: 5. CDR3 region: CASSLGQGGDQPQHF. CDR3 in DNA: TGTGCCAGCAGCTTGGGACAGGGCGGCGATCAGCCCCAGCATTTT. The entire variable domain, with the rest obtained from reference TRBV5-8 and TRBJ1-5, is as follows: EAGVTQSPTHLIKTRGQQATLRCSPISGHTSVYWYQQALGLGLQFLLWYDEGEERNRGNFPPRFSGRQFPNYSSELNVNALELEDSALYLCASSLGQGGDQPQHFGDGTRLSIL.

The CDR3 reads CASSKEGAGPNTEAFF. CDR3 sequence (DNA): TGTGCCAGCAGCAAAGAAGGGGCAGGACCGAACACTGAAGCTTTCTTT. The chain employs TRBV21-1 and TRBJ1-1; TRBD1, the table's D call, was not compared with the DNA. TRBV21-1 is deemed a pseudogene. The CDR3 contains 16 residues.

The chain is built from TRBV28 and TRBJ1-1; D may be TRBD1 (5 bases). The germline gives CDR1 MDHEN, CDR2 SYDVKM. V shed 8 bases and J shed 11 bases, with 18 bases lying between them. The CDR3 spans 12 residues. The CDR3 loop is CASRHVDNRAFF. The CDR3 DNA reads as TGTGCCAGCCGTCATGTGGACAACCGGGCTTTCTTT.

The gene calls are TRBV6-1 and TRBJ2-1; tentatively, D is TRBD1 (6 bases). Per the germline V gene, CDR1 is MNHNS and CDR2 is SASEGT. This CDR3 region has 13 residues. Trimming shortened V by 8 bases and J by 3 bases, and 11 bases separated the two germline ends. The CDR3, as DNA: TGTGCCAGCGCTAAGGGGGACTACAATGAGCAGTTCTTC. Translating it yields CASAKGDYNEQFF.

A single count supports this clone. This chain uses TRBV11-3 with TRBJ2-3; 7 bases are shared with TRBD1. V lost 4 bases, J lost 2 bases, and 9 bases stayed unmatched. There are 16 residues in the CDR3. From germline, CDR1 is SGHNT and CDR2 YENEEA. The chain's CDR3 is CASSSTTGIYTDTQYF. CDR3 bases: TGTGCCAGCAGCTCAACGACAGGGATATACACAGATACGCAGTATTTT.

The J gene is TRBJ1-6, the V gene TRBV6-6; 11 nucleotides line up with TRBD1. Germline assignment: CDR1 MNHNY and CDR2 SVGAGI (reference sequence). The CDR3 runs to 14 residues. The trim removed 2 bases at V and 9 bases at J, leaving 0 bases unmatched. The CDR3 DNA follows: TGTGCCAGCAGTTACGGGACAGGGGGTTCACCCCTCCACTTT. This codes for CASSYGTGGSPLHF.

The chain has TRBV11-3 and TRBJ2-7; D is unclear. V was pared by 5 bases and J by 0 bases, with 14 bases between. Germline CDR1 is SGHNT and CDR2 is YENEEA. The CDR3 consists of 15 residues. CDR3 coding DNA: TGTGCCAGCAGCCAAGTGTCGTGGAGCTCCTACGAGCAGTACTTC. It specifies CASSQVSWSSYEQYF. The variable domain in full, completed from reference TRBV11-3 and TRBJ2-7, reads EAGVVQSPRYKIIEKKQPVAFWCNPISGHNTLYWYLQNLGQGPELLIRYENEEAVDDSQLPKDRFSAERLKGVDSTLKIQPAELGDSAVYLCASSQVSWSSYEQYFGPGTRLTVT.

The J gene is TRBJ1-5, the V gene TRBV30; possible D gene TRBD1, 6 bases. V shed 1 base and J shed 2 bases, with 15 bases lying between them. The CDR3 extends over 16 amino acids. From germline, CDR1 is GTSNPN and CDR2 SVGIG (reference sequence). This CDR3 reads CAWSAEGRTGNQPQHF. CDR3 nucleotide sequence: TGTGCCTGGAGTGCGGAAGGAAGGACAGGCAATCAGCCCCAGCATTTT.

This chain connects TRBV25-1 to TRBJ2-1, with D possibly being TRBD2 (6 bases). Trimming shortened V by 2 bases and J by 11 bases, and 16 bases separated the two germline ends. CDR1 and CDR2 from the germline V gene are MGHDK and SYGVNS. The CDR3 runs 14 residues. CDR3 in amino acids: CASSEDEGGGKQFF. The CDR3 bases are TGTGCCAGCAGTGAAGATGAGGGAGGAGGAAAGCAGTTCTTC. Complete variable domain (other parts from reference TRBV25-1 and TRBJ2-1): EADIYQTPRYLVIGTGKKITLECSQTMGHDKMYWYQQDPGMELHLIHYSYGVNSTEKGDLSSESTVSRIRTEHFPLTLESARPSHTSQYLCASSEDEGGGKQFFGPGTRLTVL.

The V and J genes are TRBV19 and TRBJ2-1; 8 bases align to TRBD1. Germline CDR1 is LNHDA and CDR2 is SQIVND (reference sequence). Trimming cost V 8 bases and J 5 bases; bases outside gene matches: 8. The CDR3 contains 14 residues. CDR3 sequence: CASRAQGANNEQFF. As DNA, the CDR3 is TGTGCCAGTCGCGCGCAGGGGGCAAACAATGAGCAGTTCTTC.

CDR3 protein: CASRLGDNNYEQYF. The CDR3 nucleotides read TGTGCCAGCAGGTTGGGGGACAATAACTACGAGCAGTACTTC. The rearrangement joins TRBV6-4 to TRBJ2-7; TRBD1 is a possible D gene (6 bases). CDR1 is MRHNA, CDR2 SNTAGT, per germline. Trimming removed 6 bases at V and 3 bases at J, with 15 bases between. The CDR3 has 14 residues.

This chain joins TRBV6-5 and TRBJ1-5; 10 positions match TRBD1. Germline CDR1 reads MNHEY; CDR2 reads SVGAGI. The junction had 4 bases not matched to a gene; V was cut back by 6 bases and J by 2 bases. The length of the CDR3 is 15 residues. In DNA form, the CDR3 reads TGTGCCAGCAGCAAGACAGGGGGCGGCAATCAGCCCCAGCATTTT. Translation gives CASSKTGGGNQPQHF.

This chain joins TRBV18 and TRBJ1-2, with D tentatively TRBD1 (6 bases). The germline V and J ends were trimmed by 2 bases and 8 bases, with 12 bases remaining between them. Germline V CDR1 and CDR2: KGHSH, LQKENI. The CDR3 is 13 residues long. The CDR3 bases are TGTGCCAGCTCACCAGCGGGGGCCAGGGGCTACACCTTC. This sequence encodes CASSPAGARGYTF.

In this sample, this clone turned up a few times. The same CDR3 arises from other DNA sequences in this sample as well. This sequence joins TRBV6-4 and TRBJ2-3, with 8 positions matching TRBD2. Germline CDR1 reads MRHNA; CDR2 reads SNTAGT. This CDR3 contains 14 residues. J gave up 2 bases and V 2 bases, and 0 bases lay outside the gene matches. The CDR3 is CASSDGLATDTQYF. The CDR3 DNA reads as TGTGCCAGCAGTGACGGACTAGCCACAGATACGCAGTATTTT.

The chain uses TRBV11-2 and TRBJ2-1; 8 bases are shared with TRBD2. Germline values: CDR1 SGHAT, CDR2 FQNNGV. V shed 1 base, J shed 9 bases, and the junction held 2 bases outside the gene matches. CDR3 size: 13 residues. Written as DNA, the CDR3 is TGTGCCAGCAGCTTAGGACGGGGGGGTGAGCAGTTCTTC. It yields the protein CASSLGRGGEQFF.

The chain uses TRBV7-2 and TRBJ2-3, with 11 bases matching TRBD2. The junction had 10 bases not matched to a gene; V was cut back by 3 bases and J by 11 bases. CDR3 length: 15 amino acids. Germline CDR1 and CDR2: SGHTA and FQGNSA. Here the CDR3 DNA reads TGTGCCAGCAGCTTCGGCCTAGCGGGGGGCGTGGGGCAGTATTTT. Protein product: CASSFGLAGGVGQYF. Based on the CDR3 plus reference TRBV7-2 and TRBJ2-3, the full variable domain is GAGVSQSPSNKVTEKGKDVELRCDPISGHTALYWYRQSLGQGLEFLIYFQGNSAPDKSGLPSDRFSAERTGGSVSTLTIQRTQQEDSAVYLCASSFGLAGGVGQYFGPGTRLTVL.

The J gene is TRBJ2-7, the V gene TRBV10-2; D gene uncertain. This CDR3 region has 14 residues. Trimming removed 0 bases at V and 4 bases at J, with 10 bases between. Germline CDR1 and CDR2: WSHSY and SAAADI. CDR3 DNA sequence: TGCGCCAGCAGTGAGTCACTGACACTTTACGAGCAGTACTTC. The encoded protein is CASSESLTLYEQYF.

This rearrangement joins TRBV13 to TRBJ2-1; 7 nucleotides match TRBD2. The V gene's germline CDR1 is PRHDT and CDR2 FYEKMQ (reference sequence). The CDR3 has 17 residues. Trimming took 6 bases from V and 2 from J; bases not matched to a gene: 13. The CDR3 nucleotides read TGTGCCAGCAGGGGCTCCGACTTGGGAGGGCCCTACAATGAGCAGTTCTTC. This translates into CASRGSDLGGPYNEQFF.

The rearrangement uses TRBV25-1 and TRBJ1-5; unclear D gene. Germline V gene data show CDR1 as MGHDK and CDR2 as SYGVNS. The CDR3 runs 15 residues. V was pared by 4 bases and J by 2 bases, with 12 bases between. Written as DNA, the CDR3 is TGTGCCAGCAGTGCGGCAGGCAAGGGCAATCAGCCCCAGCATTTT. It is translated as CASSAAGKGNQPQHF.

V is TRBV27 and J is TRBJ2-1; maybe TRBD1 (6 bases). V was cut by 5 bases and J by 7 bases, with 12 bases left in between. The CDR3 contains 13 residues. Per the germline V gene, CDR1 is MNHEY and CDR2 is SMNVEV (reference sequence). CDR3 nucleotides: TGTGCCAGCAGTCCCGGGACATATAATGAGCAGTTCTTC. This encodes CASSPGTYNEQFF.

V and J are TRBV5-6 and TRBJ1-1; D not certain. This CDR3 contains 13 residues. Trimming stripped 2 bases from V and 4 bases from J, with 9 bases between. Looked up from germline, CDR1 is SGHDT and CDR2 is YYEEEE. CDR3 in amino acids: CASSFTGSTEAFF. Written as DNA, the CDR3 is TGTGCCAGCAGCTTCACCGGGTCCACTGAAGCTTTCTTT.

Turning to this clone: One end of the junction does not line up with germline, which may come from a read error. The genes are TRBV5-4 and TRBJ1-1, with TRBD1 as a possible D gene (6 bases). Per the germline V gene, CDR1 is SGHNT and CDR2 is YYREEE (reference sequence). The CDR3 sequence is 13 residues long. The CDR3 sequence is CASSGTRGPPEIF. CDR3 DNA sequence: TGTGCCAGCAGCGGGACAAGGGGCCCTCCCGAGATCTTT.

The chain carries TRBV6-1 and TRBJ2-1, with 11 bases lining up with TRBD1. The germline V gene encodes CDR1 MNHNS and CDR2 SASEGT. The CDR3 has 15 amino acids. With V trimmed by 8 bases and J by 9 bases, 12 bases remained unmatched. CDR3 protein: CASFRDRGTRAEQFF. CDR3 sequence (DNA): TGTGCCAGCTTCCGGGACAGGGGGACGAGGGCTGAGCAGTTCTTC.

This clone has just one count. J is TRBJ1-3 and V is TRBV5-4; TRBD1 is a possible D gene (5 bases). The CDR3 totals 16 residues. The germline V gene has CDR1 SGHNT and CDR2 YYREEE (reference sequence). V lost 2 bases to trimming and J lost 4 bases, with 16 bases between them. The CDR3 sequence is CASSFRFGGEGNTIYF. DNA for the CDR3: TGTGCCAGCAGCTTTCGGTTCGGAGGGGAAGGAAACACCATATATTTT.

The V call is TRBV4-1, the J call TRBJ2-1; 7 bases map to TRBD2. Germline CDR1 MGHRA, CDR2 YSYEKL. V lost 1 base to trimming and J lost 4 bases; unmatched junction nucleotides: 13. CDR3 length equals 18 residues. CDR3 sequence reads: CASSQVVKGRGTYNEQFF. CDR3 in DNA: TGCGCCAGCAGCCAAGTCGTCAAAGGGAGGGGCACGTACAATGAGCAGTTCTTC.